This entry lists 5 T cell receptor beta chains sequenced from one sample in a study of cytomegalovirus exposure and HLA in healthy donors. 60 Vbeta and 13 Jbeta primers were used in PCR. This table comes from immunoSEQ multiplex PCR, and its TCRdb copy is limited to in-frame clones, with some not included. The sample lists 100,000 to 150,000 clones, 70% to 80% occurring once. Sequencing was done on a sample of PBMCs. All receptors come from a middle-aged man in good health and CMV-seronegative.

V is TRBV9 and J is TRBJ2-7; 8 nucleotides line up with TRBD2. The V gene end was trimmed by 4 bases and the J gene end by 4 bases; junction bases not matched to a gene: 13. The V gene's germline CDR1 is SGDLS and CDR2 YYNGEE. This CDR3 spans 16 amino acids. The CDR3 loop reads CASSPEGVAGWYEQYF. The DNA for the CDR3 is TGTGCCAGCAGCCCTGAGGGAGTAGCGGGGTGGTACGAGCAGTACTTC.

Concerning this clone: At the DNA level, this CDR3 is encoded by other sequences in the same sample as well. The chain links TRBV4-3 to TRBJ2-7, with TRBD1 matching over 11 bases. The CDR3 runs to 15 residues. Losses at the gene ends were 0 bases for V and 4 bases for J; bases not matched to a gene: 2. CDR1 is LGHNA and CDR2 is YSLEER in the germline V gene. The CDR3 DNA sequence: TGCGCCAGCAGCCAAGACAGGGACAGGGGGTACGAGCAGTACTTC. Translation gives CASSQDRDRGYEQYF.

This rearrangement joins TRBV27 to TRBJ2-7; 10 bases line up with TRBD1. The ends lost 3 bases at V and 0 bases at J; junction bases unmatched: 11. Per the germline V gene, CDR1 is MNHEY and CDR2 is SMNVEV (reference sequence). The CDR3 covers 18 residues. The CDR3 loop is CASSLGLGRTGGSYEQYF. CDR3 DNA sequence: TGTGCCAGCAGTTTGGGGCTAGGGAGGACAGGGGGCTCCTACGAGCAGTACTTC.

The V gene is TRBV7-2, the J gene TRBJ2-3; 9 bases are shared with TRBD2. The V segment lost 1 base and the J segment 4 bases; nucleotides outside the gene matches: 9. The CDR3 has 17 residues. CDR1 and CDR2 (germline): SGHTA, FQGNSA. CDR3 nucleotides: TGTGCCAGCAGCTTAGGGTGGGGCGGGGGGGCATCAGATACGCAGTATTTT. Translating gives CASSLGWGGGASDTQYF.

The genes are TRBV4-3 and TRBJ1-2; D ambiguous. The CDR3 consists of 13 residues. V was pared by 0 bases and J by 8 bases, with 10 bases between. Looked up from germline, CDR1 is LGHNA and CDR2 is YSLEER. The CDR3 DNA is TGCGCCAGCAGCCAAGATCGCGGGGTCGGCTACACCTTC. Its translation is CASSQDRGVGYTF.